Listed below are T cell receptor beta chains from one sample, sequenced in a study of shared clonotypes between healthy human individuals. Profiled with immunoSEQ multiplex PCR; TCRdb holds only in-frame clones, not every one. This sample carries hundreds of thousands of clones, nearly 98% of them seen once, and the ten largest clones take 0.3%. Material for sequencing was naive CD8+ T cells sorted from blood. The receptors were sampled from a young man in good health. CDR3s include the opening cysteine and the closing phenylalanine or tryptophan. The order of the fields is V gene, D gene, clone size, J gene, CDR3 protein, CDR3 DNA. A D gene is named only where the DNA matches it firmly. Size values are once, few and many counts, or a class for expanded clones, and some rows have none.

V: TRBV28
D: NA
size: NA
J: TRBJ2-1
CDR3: CASNTTPMGGTGSYNEQFF
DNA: TGTGCCAGCAACACAACCCCCATGGGCGGAACGGGGTCCTACAATGAGCAGTTCTTC

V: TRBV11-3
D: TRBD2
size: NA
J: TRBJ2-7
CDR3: CASSSGLTYEQYF
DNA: TGTGCCAGCAGCTCGGGACTAACCTACGAGCAGTACTTC

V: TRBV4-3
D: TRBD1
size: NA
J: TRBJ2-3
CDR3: CASSQDLSGTGDLADTQYF
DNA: TGCGCCAGCAGCCAAGATCTCAGCGGGACAGGGGATCTCGCAGATACGCAGTATTTT

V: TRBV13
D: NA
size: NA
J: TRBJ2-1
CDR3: CASSPSGTGRGDNEQFF
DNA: TGTGCCAGCAGCCCCTCAGGGACGGGCCGAGGGGACAATGAGCAGTTCTTC

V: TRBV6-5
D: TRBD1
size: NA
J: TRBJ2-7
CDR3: CASSLGTGAIYEQYF
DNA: TGTGCCAGCAGTTTAGGGACAGGGGCAATCTACGAGCAGTACTTC

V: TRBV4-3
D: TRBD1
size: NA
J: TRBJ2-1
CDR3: CASSQEEDRGSEQFF
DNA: TGCGCCAGCAGCCAAGAGGAGGACAGGGGAAGTGAGCAGTTCTTC

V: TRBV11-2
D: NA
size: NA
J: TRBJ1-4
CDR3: CASSLYGPATNEKLFF
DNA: TGTGCCAGCAGCTTATATGGTCCTGCAACTAATGAAAAACTGTTTTTT

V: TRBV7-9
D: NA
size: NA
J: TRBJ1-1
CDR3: CASSDTLNTEAFF
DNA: TGTGCCAGCAGCGACACTTTGAACACTGAAGCTTTCTTT

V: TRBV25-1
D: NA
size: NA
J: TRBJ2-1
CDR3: CATAPAYNEQFF
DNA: TGTGCCACCGCCCCAGCCTACAATGAGCAGTTCTTC

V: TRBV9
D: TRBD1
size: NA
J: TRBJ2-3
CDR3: CASSVTGNGGDTQYF
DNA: TGTGCCAGCAGCGTGACAGGGAACGGAGGAGATACGCAGTATTTT

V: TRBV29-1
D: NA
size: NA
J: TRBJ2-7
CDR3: CSVRWAHSYEQYF
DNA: TGCAGCGTCAGGTGGGCCCACTCCTACGAGCAGTACTTC

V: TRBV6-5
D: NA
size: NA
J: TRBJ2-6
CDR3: CASSPGGANVLTF
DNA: TGTGCCAGCAGTCCGGGTGGGGCCAACGTCCTGACTTTC

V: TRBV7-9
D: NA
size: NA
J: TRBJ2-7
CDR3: CASSLRGVEQYF
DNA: TGTGCCAGCAGCTTAAGGGGCGTCGAGCAGTACTTC

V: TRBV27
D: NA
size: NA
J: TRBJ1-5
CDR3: CASSFRGTQPQHF
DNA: TGTGCCAGCAGTTTCAGGGGAACTCAGCCCCAGCATTTT

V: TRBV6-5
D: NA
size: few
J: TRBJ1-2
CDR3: CASSLGTLDGYTF
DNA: TGTGCCAGCAGTCTGGGGACACTGGATGGCTACACCTTC

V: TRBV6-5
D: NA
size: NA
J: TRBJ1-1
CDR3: CASSYYDGTMNTEAFF
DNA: TGTGCCAGCAGTTACTACGACGGAACCATGAACACTGAAGCTTTCTTT

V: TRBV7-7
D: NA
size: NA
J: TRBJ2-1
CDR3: CASSFRTSNEQFF
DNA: TGTGCTAGCAGCTTCCGGACTTCGAATGAGCAGTTCTTC

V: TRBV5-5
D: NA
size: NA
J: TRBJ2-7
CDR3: CASSLSSVFYEQYF
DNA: TGTGCCAGCAGCTTGTCTTCAGTTTTCTACGAGCAGTACTTC

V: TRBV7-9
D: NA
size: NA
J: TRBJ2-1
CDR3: CASSLGGLGNEQFF
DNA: TGTGCCAGCAGCTTAGGTGGTTTGGGAAATGAGCAGTTCTTC

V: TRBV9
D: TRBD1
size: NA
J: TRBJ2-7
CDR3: CASSQGTGRYEQYF
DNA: TGTGCCAGCAGCCAGGGGACAGGGAGGTACGAGCAGTACTTC

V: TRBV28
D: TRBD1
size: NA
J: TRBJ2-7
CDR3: CASETGTGNSYEQYF
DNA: TGTGCCAGCGAAACCGGGACAGGGAATTCCTACGAGCAGTACTTC

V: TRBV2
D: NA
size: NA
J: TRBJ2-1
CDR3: CASRGNEQFF
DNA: TGTGCCAGCAGGGGTAATGAGCAGTTCTTC

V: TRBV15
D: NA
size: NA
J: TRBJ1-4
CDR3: CATSRVGAGAHEKLFF
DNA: TGTGCCACCAGCAGAGTAGGGGCCGGGGCCCATGAAAAACTGTTTTTT

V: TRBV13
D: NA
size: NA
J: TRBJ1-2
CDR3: CASSSRAVGSSGGYTF
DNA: TGTGCCAGCAGCTCCAGGGCTGTGGGGTCTTCAGGGGGCTACACCTTC

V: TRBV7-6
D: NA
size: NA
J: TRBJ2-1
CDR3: CASSLSPRDEQFF
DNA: TGTGCCAGCAGCTTATCCCCCCGCGATGAGCAGTTCTTC

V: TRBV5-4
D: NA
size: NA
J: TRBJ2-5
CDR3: CASSSEGIETQYF
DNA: TGTGCCAGCAGCTCAGAGGGTATAGAGACCCAGTACTTC

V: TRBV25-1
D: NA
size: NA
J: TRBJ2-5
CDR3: CASSGAGTQYF
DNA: TGTGCCAGCAGTGGGGCTGGGACCCAGTACTTC

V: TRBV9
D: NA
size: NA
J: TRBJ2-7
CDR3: CASSVGGESEQYF
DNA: TGTGCCAGCAGCGTAGGTGGGGAGTCCGAGCAGTACTTC

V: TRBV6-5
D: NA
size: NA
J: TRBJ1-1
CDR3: CASSYAENTEAFF
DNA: TGTGCCAGCAGTTACGCAGAGAACACTGAAGCTTTCTTT

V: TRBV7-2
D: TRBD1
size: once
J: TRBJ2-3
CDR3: CASSFETGSADTQYF
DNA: TGTGCCAGCAGCTTCGAGACAGGGAGTGCAGATACGCAGTATTTT

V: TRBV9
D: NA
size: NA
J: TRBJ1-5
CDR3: CASSVAGGDQPQHF
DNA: TGTGCCAGCAGCGTAGCGGGGGGGGATCAGCCCCAGCATTTT

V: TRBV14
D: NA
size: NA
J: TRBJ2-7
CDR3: CASSQDRVRTYEQYF
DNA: TGTGCCAGCAGCCAAGATCGGGTGCGCACCTACGAGCAGTACTTC

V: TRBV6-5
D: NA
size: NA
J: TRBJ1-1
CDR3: CASHYQGTNTEAFF
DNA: TGTGCCAGCCACTATCAGGGGACGAACACTGAAGCTTTCTTT

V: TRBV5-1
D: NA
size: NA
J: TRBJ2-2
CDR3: CASLPGLQTGELFF
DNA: TGCGCCAGCTTACCGGGACTTCAGACCGGGGAGCTGTTTTTT

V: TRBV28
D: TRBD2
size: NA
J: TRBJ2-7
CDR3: CASSISGEASYEQYF
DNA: TGTGCCAGCAGCATTAGCGGGGAAGCCTCCTACGAGCAGTACTTC

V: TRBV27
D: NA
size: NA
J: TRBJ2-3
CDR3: CASSFGMTDTQYF
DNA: TGTGCCAGCAGTTTTGGGATGACAGATACGCAGTATTTT

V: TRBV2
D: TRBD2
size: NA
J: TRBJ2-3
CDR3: CASIPGLAVTDTQYF
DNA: TGTGCCAGCATTCCGGGACTAGCGGTCACAGATACGCAGTATTTT

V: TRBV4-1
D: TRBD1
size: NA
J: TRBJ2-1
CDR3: CASSPRGTGRDEQFF
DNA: TGCGCCAGCAGCCCAAGGGGGACAGGGCGCGATGAGCAGTTCTTC

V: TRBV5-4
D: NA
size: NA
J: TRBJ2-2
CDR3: CASSAQGLGNTGELFF
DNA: TGTGCCAGCAGTGCACAGGGTCTTGGGAACACCGGGGAGCTGTTTTTT

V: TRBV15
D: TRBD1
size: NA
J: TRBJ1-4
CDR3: CATSNRQGVEKLFF
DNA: TGTGCCACCAGCAACAGACAGGGGGTAGAAAAACTGTTTTTT

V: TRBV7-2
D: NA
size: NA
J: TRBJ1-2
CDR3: CASSFSRGYGYTF
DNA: TGTGCCAGCAGCTTTTCACGCGGTTATGGCTACACCTTC

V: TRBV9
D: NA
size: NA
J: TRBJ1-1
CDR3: CASNIPGQTEAFF
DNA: TGTGCCAGCAACATCCCAGGGCAAACTGAAGCTTTCTTT

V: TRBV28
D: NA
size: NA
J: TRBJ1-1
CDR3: CASSFPRTEAFFGQGTRLQAFF
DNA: NA

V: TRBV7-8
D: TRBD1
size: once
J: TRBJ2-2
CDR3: CASVDRGLNTGELFF
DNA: TGTGCCAGCGTGGACAGGGGGCTGAACACCGGGGAGCTGTTTTTT

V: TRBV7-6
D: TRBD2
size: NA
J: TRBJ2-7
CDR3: CASSPGTSGEKSYEQYF
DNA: TGTGCCAGCAGCCCAGGGACTAGCGGGGAAAAATCCTACGAGCAGTACTTC

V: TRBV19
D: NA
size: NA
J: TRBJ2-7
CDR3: CARLGKLYSYEQYF
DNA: TGTGCCCGACTGGGGAAGCTCTACTCCTACGAGCAGTACTTC

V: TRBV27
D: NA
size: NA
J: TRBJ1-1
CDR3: CASNTLMNTEAFF
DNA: TGTGCCAGCAACACACTGATGAACACTGAAGCTTTCTTT

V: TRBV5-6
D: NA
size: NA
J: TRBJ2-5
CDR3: CASSVGVGETQYF
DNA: TGTGCCAGCAGCGTGGGGGTCGGAGAGACCCAGTACTTC

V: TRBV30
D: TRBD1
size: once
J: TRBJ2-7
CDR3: CAWRGDSEYEQYF
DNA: TGTGCCTGGAGAGGGGACAGCGAGTACGAGCAGTACTTC

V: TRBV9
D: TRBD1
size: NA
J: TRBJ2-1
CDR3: CASTAPGTGIDTEQFF
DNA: TGTGCCAGCACCGCACCCGGGACAGGGATCGACACTGAGCAGTTCTTC

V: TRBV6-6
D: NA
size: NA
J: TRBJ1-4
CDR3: CASSWGNEKLFF
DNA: TGTGCCAGCAGTTGGGGGAATGAAAAACTGTTTTTT